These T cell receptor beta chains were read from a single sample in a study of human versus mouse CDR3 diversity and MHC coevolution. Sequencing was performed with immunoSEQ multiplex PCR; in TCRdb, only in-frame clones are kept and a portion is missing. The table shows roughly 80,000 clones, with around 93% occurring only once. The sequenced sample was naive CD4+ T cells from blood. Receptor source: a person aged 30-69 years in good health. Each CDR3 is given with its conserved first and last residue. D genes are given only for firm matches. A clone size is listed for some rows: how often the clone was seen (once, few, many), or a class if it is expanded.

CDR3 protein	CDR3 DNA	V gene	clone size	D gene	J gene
CASSFTGNTEAFF	TGTGCCAGCAGCTTTACAGGGAACACTGAAGCTTTCTTT	TRBV5-6	once	.	TRBJ1-1
CASSTGQADTQYF	TGCGCTAGCAGCACTGGACAGGCTGATACGCAGTATTTT	TRBV5-1	once	TRBD1	TRBJ2-3
CATTGTASGNTIYF	TGTGCCACGACCGGGACAGCCTCTGGAAACACCATATATTTT	TRBV15	.	TRBD1	TRBJ1-3
CSVWDSYNEQFF	TGCAGCGTCTGGGACAGTTACAATGAGCAGTTCTTC	TRBV29-1	.	TRBD1	TRBJ2-1
CASTREGSKNIQYF	TGCGCCAGCACCCGGGAGGGTTCCAAAAACATTCAGTACTTC	TRBV10-1	.	TRBD2	TRBJ2-4
CASSLAAGFFGTEAFF	TGTGCCAGCAGCTTAGCGGCAGGGTTTTTTGGCACTGAAGCTTTCTTT	TRBV11-2	once	.	TRBJ1-1
CASREGQGHQPQHF	TGCGCCAGCAGAGAGGGACAGGGACATCAGCCCCAGCATTTT	TRBV5-1	.	TRBD1	TRBJ1-5
CVWSEGLAFEQFF	TGTGTCTGGAGCGAGGGACTAGCGTTTGAGCAGTTCTTC	TRBV30	.	TRBD2	TRBJ2-1
CASSLAPGGAAGNTIYF	TGTGCCAGCAGCTTGGCCCCCGGTGGAGCGGCTGGAAACACCATATATTTT	TRBV5-6	.	.	TRBJ1-3
CASSRQGWTGELFF	TGTGCCAGCAGTCGACAGGGATGGACCGGGGAGCTGTTTTTT	TRBV6-5	.	TRBD1	TRBJ2-2
CASSPAGQNYGYTF	TGTGCCAGCAGCCCAGCCGGACAGAACTATGGCTACACCTTC	TRBV28	few	.	TRBJ1-2
CASSFLAGGEQYF	TGCGCCAGCAGCTTCCTAGCGGGAGGGGAGCAGTACTTC	TRBV5-1	.	TRBD2	TRBJ2-7
CASSGSGGPQGEQFF	TGCGCCAGCAGCGGAAGCGGGGGCCCCCAGGGTGAGCAGTTCTTC	TRBV5-1	.	TRBD2	TRBJ2-1
CASSSAGGTNEKLFF	TGTGCCAGCAGCTCTGCAGGGGGAACTAATGAAAAACTGTTTTTT	TRBV6-5	.	TRBD1	TRBJ1-4
CASSPGLAGVYNEQFF	TGTGCCAGCAGCCCCGGGTTAGCGGGGGTCTACAATGAGCAGTTCTTC	TRBV5-6	.	TRBD2	TRBJ2-1
CASSSQLDTGELFF	TGTGCCAGCAGCTCGCAGCTAGACACCGGGGAGCTGTTTTTT	TRBV7-3	.	.	TRBJ2-2
CASSLREGDEQYF	TGTGCCAGCTCACTTAGGGAGGGGGACGAGCAGTACTTC	TRBV18	.	.	TRBJ2-7
CASSSSRVSGELFF	TGTGCCAGCAGTTCATCCAGGGTCAGCGGGGAGCTGTTTTTT	TRBV27	.	.	TRBJ2-2
CASTPQGLENIQYF	TGTGCCAGCACCCCTCAGGGTTTGGAGAACATTCAGTACTTC	TRBV28	.	.	TRBJ2-4
CASRTGQSTYGYTF	TGTGCCAGCCGGACAGGCCAATCTACCTATGGCTACACCTTC	TRBV28	.	TRBD1	TRBJ1-2
CASSQMQGTNQPQHF	TGTGCCAGCAGTCAAATGCAGGGAACCAATCAGCCCCAGCATTTT	TRBV6-1	.	.	TRBJ1-5
CAWSGLAEYEQYF	TGTGCCTGGAGTGGTCTAGCGGAGTACGAGCAGTACTTC	TRBV30	.	TRBD2	TRBJ2-7
CSIGGQGRYEQYF	TGCAGCATCGGAGGACAGGGACGCTACGAGCAGTACTTC	TRBV29-1	.	TRBD1	TRBJ2-7
CASRGSSYNEQFF	TGTGCCAGCAGGGGCAGCTCCTACAATGAGCAGTTCTTC	TRBV28	.	.	TRBJ2-1
CASSAQGSYGYTF	TGTGCCAGCTCGGCCCAGGGGAGCTATGGCTACACCTTC	TRBV18	once	.	TRBJ1-2
CASSIDGTDEQYF	TGTGCCAGTAGTATAGATGGGACAGACGAGCAGTACTTC	TRBV19	.	TRBD1	TRBJ2-7
CASSYSDSFYGYTF	TGTGCCAGCAGTTACTCAGACAGCTTCTATGGCTACACCTTC	TRBV6-5	.	.	TRBJ1-2
CASSDYLYNEQFF	TGTGCCAGCAGCGACTACCTCTACAATGAGCAGTTCTTC	TRBV7-2	.	.	TRBJ2-1
CASSLVAVNTEAFF	TGTGCCAGCAGCTTGGTAGCGGTAAACACTGAAGCTTTCTTT	TRBV5-4	.	.	TRBJ1-1
CASSSRRAENTIYF	TGTGCCAGCAGCTCGCGGAGGGCCGAGAACACCATATATTTT	TRBV7-8	.	.	TRBJ1-3
CASSLVGGPRNNSPLHF	TGTGCCAGCAGCTTAGTAGGTGGGCCGAGAAATAATTCACCCCTCCACTTT	TRBV7-2	.	.	TRBJ1-6